This note documents a single T cell receptor (beta chain) sequence. Its antigen remains unknown. The CDR3 has 16 residues. The V gene lost 5 bases and the J gene lost 4 bases, with 17 bases spanning the gap. This entry is derived from a study of vaccination effects on CD4 cells after COVID-19. Antigen-specific CD4+ T cells were expanded with viral peptide pools in the ViraFEST assay before sequencing. An approximately ten-day culture period preceded the isolation of CD4+ T cells. Participants each got two BNT162b2 or mRNA-1273 vaccine doses. Here immunoSEQ multiplex PCR was the method, and the copy in TCRdb shows in-frame clones only, minus some. The sample contains approximately 65,000 clones, 70% to 75% of which appear only once.

The chain recombines TRBV23-1 with TRBJ2-2, with D perhaps TRBD2 (5 bases). TRBV23-1 is an ORF; its function is uncertain. The sample was CD4+ T cells from PBMCs cultured with HCoV-229E spike peptides, taken after COVID-19 vaccination. This TCR came from a human donor who received a COVID-19 vaccine. CDR3: CASSNTSPRGTGELFF. In DNA form, the CDR3 reads TGCGCCAGCAGTAACACTAGTCCCCGAGGCACCGGGGAGCTGTTTTTT.